Listed here are 3 T cell receptor beta chains from one sample, sequenced in a study of cytomegalovirus exposure and HLA in healthy donors. It was with 60 Vbeta and 13 Jbeta primers that the PCR ran. Assay: immunoSEQ multiplex PCR; the TCRdb copy retains only in-frame clones and omits some. The repertoire holds 65,000 to 90,000 clones, with roughly 70% as singletons. Sequencing used PBMCs. The source of these receptors is a man in his 70s in good health and CMV-seronegative.

The gene calls are TRBV7-2 and TRBJ1-5; D might be TRBD1 (6 bases). Trimming left V 5 bases short and J 5 bases short, with 10 bases between. The length of the CDR3 is 13 residues. Germline V CDR1 and CDR2: SGHTA, FQGNSA. In nucleotides, the CDR3 is TGTGCCAGCAGCCAGAACAGGGATCAGCCCCAGCATTTT. Amino acid sequence: CASSQNRDQPQHF.

CDR3 nucleotide sequence: TGTGCCAGCAGAGCCCCCGGGAGGGGGAACACTGAAGCTTTCTTT. This translates into CASRAPGRGNTEAFF. This chain links TRBV6-5 with TRBJ1-1, with D maybe TRBD1 (5 bases). This CDR3 is 15 amino acids long. V gave up 6 bases and J gave up 1 base, with 15 bases separating them. Germline CDR1 reads MNHEY; CDR2 reads SVGAGI.

CDR3 protein: CASSLGPLRKQFF. CDR3 bases: TGTGCCAGCAGTTTAGGGCCCCTCCGAAAGCAGTTCTTC. J is TRBJ2-1 and V is TRBV27; D is unresolved. CDR3 size: 13 residues. The V end was cut by 2 bases, the J end by 11 bases, with 13 bases between. Per the germline V gene, CDR1 is MNHEY and CDR2 is SMNVEV (reference sequence).